The 13 T cell receptor beta chains reported below all come from one sample, sequenced in a study of cytomegalovirus exposure and HLA in healthy donors. The PCR used 60 Vbeta and 13 Jbeta primers. Sequencing was performed with immunoSEQ multiplex PCR; in TCRdb, only in-frame clones are kept and a portion is missing. This sample lists 90,000 to 130,000 clones; its ten largest clones have roughly 3.5%. The sequenced material came from PBMCs. Every receptor here comes from a man younger than 45 in good health and CMV-seronegative.

The gene calls are TRBV6-1 and TRBJ1-3, with D unclear. Germline-derived CDR1 and CDR2 are MNHNS and SASEGT. The V and J ends lost 7 bases and 0 bases respectively, with 13 bases between them. The CDR3 is 15 amino acids. CDR3 nucleotides: TGTGCCAGCATCGCGAACGGGAACTCTGGAAACACCATATATTTT. Its translation: CASIANGNSGNTIYF.

V gene TRBV6-6 combines with J gene TRBJ1-1; TRBD1 matches 11 bases. Per the germline V gene, CDR1 is MNHNY and CDR2 is SVGAGI (reference sequence). CDR3 length: 14 amino acids. Losses at the gene ends were 5 bases for V and 4 bases for J; bases not matched to a gene: 3. The CDR3: CASSLGTGGTEAFF. For the CDR3, the DNA is TGTGCCAGCAGTCTTGGGACAGGGGGCACTGAAGCTTTCTTT.

The V call is TRBV10-3, the J call TRBJ2-7; D uncertain. Germline-derived CDR1 and CDR2 are ENHRY and SYGVKD. Trimming took off 8 bases at V and 2 bases at J, with 16 bases between the two ends. This CDR3 comprises 14 residues. CDR3 protein: CAIGTTDRPYEQYF. DNA of the CDR3: TGTGCCATCGGTACTACTGACCGACCCTACGAGCAGTACTTC.

The J gene is TRBJ1-2, the V gene TRBV6-6; possibly TRBD1 for D (6 bases). Per germline, CDR1 MNHNY and CDR2 SVGAGI (reference sequence). The V end was cut by 5 bases, the J end by 1 base, with 14 bases between. This CDR3 is 15 amino acids long. The CDR3 nucleotides are TGTGCCAGCAGTAAAGACAGGCCTAATAACTATGGCTACACCTTC. Translating gives CASSKDRPNNYGYTF.

This chain joins TRBV6-1 and TRBJ1-5; weak D call: TRBD1 (5 bases). This CDR3 is built from 15 residues. Germline V CDR1 and CDR2: MNHNS, SASEGT. Trimming pared 6 bases from V and 0 bases from J, leaving 12 bases between. The CDR3 bases are TGTGCCAGCAGAGGGCGGGACTATAGCAATCAGCCCCAGCATTTT. This translates into CASRGRDYSNQPQHF.

The chain employs TRBV5-1 and TRBJ1-5, with TRBD1 identical over 8 bases. Germline V gene lookup returns CDR1 SGHRS and CDR2 YFSETQ. The CDR3 totals 15 residues. The trim removed 4 bases at V and 7 bases at J, leaving 10 bases unmatched. This CDR3 reads CASSLGDRGSQPQHF. DNA of the CDR3: TGCGCCAGCAGCCTGGGTGACAGGGGTTCGCAGCCCCAGCATTTT.

This sequence joins TRBV9 and TRBJ2-5; D possibly corresponds to TRBD1 (5 bases). Germline V gives CDR1 SGDLS, CDR2 YYNGEE. The length of the CDR3 is 15 residues. The ends were cut back, 0 bases at V and 7 bases at J, with 16 bases in the middle. The CDR3 protein is CASSVAGDSPVTQYF. The CDR3 DNA reads TGTGCCAGCAGCGTAGCAGGTGACAGCCCTGTGACCCAGTACTTC.

V is TRBV6-1 and J is TRBJ2-3; 7 positions agree with TRBD2. The V segment lost 8 bases and the J segment 7 bases; nucleotides outside the gene matches: 12. Per germline, CDR1 MNHNS and CDR2 SASEGT. The CDR3 is 14 amino acids. CDR3 nucleotides: TGTGCCAGCCTAAGTCAAGCGGGATTGAATACGCAGTATTTT. Its protein product is CASLSQAGLNTQYF.

V is TRBV30 and J is TRBJ1-3; D is unclear. The CDR3 runs to 15 residues. V was cut by 0 bases and J by 4 bases, with 13 bases left in between. Looked up from germline, CDR1 is GTSNPN and CDR2 is SVGIG (reference sequence). DNA of the CDR3: TGTGCCTGGAGTGTTGAGTCTCTTTTAGGAAACACCATATATTTT. Protein product: CAWSVESLLGNTIYF. The entire variable domain, with the rest obtained from reference TRBV30 and TRBJ1-3, is as follows: SQTIHQWPATLVQPVGSPLSLECTVEGTSNPNLYWYRQAAGRGLQLLFYSVGIGQISSEVPQNLSASRPQDRQFILSSKKLLLSDSGFYLCAWSVESLLGNTIYFGEGSWLTVV.

The chain uses TRBV6-4 and TRBJ1-2, with D unclear. The V gene lost 3 bases and the J gene lost 7 bases, with 15 bases spanning the gap. The CDR3 is made up of 14 amino acids. Germline CDR1 MRHNA, CDR2 SNTAGT. Here the CDR3 reads CASSEFGETCGYTF. CDR3 coding DNA: TGTGCCAGCAGTGAGTTCGGGGAGACCTGTGGCTACACCTTC.

Details on this clone: Mismatch with germline at one junction end may stem from a read error. CDR3 sequence reads: CASTLGLGLAGGPKDTQYF. As DNA, the CDR3 is TGCGCCAGCACCTTGGGACTGGGACTAGCGGGGGGGCCGAAAGATACGCAGTATTTT. The rearrangement links TRBV5-1 to TRBJ2-3; the match to TRBD2 covers 16 bases. Per the germline V gene, CDR1 is SGHRS and CDR2 is YFSETQ. CDR3 length equals 19 residues.

The chain combines TRBV6-1 with TRBJ2-6; TRBD1 matches 7 bases. J lost 2 bases, V lost 6 bases, and 4 bases had no gene match. Germline values: CDR1 MNHNS, CDR2 SASEGT. The CDR3 has 15 residues. As DNA, the CDR3 is TGTGCCAGCAGCCTGACAGGGACTGGGGCCAACGTCCTGACTTTC. This sequence encodes CASSLTGTGANVLTF.

The chain is built from TRBV28 and TRBJ2-7, with D maybe TRBD2 (6 bases). CDR1 is MDHEN and CDR2 is SYDVKM in the germline V gene. This CDR3 spans 12 amino acids. V shed 10 bases and J shed 4 bases, with 14 bases lying between them. This CDR3 reads CATGGREYEQYF. The CDR3 region has the DNA TGTGCCACCGGGGGACGGGAGTACGAGCAGTACTTC.